The 22 T cell receptor beta chains below come from one sample, sequenced in a study of CD4 T cells in relation to SARS-CoV-2 and coronaviruses. The antigens of these receptors remain unknown. Method: immunoSEQ multiplex PCR; TCRdb's copy keeps in-frame clones and lacks some. The sample shows about 36,000 clones, approximately 80% of them seen only once. Input material: memory CD4+ T cells from PBMCs, cultured in vitro. These receptors were collected from an adult with COVID-19.

This chain joins TRBV3-1 (or the pseudogene TRBV3-2) and TRBJ2-7; 14 bases agree with TRBD2. The CDR3 is 18 residues long. CDR1 is LGHDT and CDR2 is YNNKEL in the germline V gene (reference sequence). V dropped 5 bases and J dropped 5; count of bases not matched to a gene: 14. The DNA of the CDR3 is TGTGCCAGCAGCTCCCTGACTAGCGGGAGGGCCCCCCCTGACGAGCAGTACTTC. Translation gives CASSSLTSGRAPPDEQYF.

This rearrangement joins TRBV24-1 to TRBJ2-5; D tentatively fits TRBD1 or TRBD2 (6 bases each). The V gene lost 6 bases and the J gene lost 4 bases, with 8 bases spanning the gap. The CDR3 has 12 amino acids. Germline V gene sequence: CDR1 KGHDR, CDR2 SFDVKD. CDR3 bases: TGTGCCACCAGTCGGGGGCCAGAGACCCAGTACTTC. Translation gives CATSRGPETQYF.

V gene TRBV3-1 (or the pseudogene TRBV3-2) combines with J gene TRBJ2-3; D not certain. Trimming pared 3 bases from V and 1 base from J, leaving 8 bases between. Germline lookup yields CDR1 LGHDT and CDR2 YNNKEL (reference sequence). The CDR3 sequence is 14 residues long. The CDR3 DNA reads as TGTGCCAGCAGCCATAAAAGCGGCACAGATACGCAGTATTTT. It is translated as CASSHKSGTDTQYF.

V gene TRBV12-3 or TRBV12-4 combines with J gene TRBJ1-1; D call uncertain. Deletions cut 5 bases from V and 5 bases from J, with 12 bases between. CDR3 length: 13 residues. CDR3: CASSPSTATEAFF. CDR3 nucleotides: TGTGCCAGCAGTCCCTCCACCGCAACTGAAGCTTTCTTT.

The chain links TRBV27 to TRBJ2-3; D gene ambiguous. CDR3 length: 15 residues. V gave up 2 bases and J gave up 3 bases, with 12 bases separating them. The germline V gene has CDR1 MNHEY and CDR2 SMNVEV (reference sequence). The CDR3 region is CASSLGPLGTDTQYF. CDR3 bases: TGTGCCAGCAGTTTAGGACCCCTGGGGACAGATACGCAGTATTTT.

Here the CDR3 reads CASSSQTERTGAKEQYF. Here the CDR3 DNA reads TGTGCCAGCAGTTCACAAACAGAAAGGACAGGGGCCAAGGAGCAGTACTTC. V usage is TRBV28 and J usage is TRBJ2-7, with 9 nucleotides matching TRBD1. Germline assignment: CDR1 MDHEN and CDR2 SYDVKM. The V segment lost 4 bases and the J segment 7 bases; nucleotides outside the gene matches: 17. The CDR3 covers 17 residues.

The V and J genes are TRBV11-3 and TRBJ2-1, with 9 positions matching TRBD2. From germline, CDR1 is SGHNT and CDR2 YENEEA. Trimming removed 5 bases from V and 9 bases from J; junction bases left unmatched: 11. There are 15 residues in the CDR3. For the CDR3, the DNA is TGTGCCAGCAGCCCGTCCCCCTTAGCGGGGGTTGAGCAGTTCTTC. Translated, it gives CASSPSPLAGVEQFF.

The chain uses TRBV7-9 and TRBJ2-7, with TRBD1 matching over 8 bases. J gave up 6 bases and V 4 bases, and 11 bases lay outside the gene matches. The germline V gene has CDR1 SEHNR and CDR2 FQNEAQ (reference sequence). The CDR3 has 15 residues. CDR3 bases: TGTGCCAGCAGCTCCAACAGGGGGGCCGGGGTCGAGCAGTACTTC. Protein sequence: CASSSNRGAGVEQYF.

This clone was seen only a few times. J is TRBJ1-5 and V is TRBV2, with D uncertain. The CDR3 runs to 14 residues. V was cut by 3 bases and J by 0 bases, with 6 bases left in between. Germline V gene data show CDR1 as SNHLY and CDR2 as FYNNEI. For the CDR3, the DNA is TGTGCCAGCAGTGACGTCCTTAGCAATCAGCCCCAGCATTTT. It translates to CASSDVLSNQPQHF.

This clone was detected a few times. This sequence joins TRBV9 and TRBJ2-3; D possibly corresponds to TRBD2 (5 bases). Germline V gene data show CDR1 as SGDLS and CDR2 as YYNGEE. V lost 3 bases to trimming and J lost 6 bases, with 17 bases between them. CDR3 length equals 15 residues. The DNA for the CDR3 is TGTGCCAGCAGCGCCAACACTTACCGAGGGGATACGCAGTATTTT. It specifies CASSANTYRGDTQYF.

This sequence joins TRBV25-1 and TRBJ1-2, with D tentatively TRBD1 (5 bases). The CDR3 spans 11 residues. V lost 1 base and J 12 bases, leaving 9 bases between the germline ends. Germline CDR1 reads MGHDK; CDR2 reads SYGVNS. The CDR3 here is CASSELGRHTF. The CDR3 DNA reads as TGTGCCAGCAGTGAATTGGGGCGGCACACCTTC.

Note on this clone: Other DNA sequences of this sample code for an identical CDR3. The V call is TRBV5-6, the J call TRBJ2-7, with D possibly called TRBD1 or TRBD2 (5 bases each). CDR1 is SGHDT and CDR2 is YYEEEE in the germline V gene. CDR3 length: 14 residues. The germline V and J ends were trimmed by 3 bases and 0 bases, with 10 bases remaining between them. The CDR3 nucleotides read TGTGCCAGCAGCTGGGACCGTAGCTCCTACGAGCAGTACTTC. Protein product: CASSWDRSSYEQYF.

The chain employs TRBV6-5 and TRBJ1-1; no clear D. Trimming shortened V by 0 bases and J by 4 bases, and 12 bases separated the two germline ends. CDR3 length equals 15 residues. Germline V gene lookup returns CDR1 MNHEY and CDR2 SVGAGI. DNA of the CDR3: TGTGCCAGCAGTTACTCCTCGGGCATTGTCACTGAAGCTTTCTTT. Protein sequence: CASSYSSGIVTEAFF.

CDR3 protein: CASSLGLNTGELFF. The CDR3 DNA follows: TGTGCCAGCAGTCTGGGACTCAACACCGGGGAGCTGTTTTTT. The chain joins TRBV28 to TRBJ2-2; D is possibly TRBD2 (6 bases). Trimming shortened V by 5 bases and J by 2 bases, and 9 bases separated the two germline ends. This CDR3 spans 14 amino acids. CDR1 MDHEN and CDR2 SYDVKM come from the germline V gene.

The chain recombines TRBV28 with TRBJ1-5, with TRBD1 matching over 10 bases. There are 15 residues in the CDR3. The V segment lost 4 bases and the J segment 1 base; nucleotides outside the gene matches: 1. Germline V gene data show CDR1 as MDHEN and CDR2 as SYDVKM. CDR3 sequence reads: CASSWGQGSNQPQHF. The CDR3 DNA sequence: TGTGCCAGCAGTTGGGGACAGGGGAGCAATCAGCCCCAGCATTTT.

The chain carries TRBV11-2 and TRBJ1-4; tentatively, D is TRBD1 (5 bases). This CDR3 is 15 amino acids long. Trimming stripped 5 bases from V and 3 bases from J, with 13 bases between. Germline CDR1 is SGHAT and CDR2 is FQNNGV. As DNA, the CDR3 is TGTGCCAGCAGCGAATGGAGGGGACCTAATGAAAAACTGTTTTTT. This encodes CASSEWRGPNEKLFF.

The chain couples TRBV9 to TRBJ1-3; 7 bases line up with TRBD1. Trimming removed 0 bases from V and 4 bases from J; junction bases left unmatched: 1. This CDR3 is 14 amino acids long. Looked up from germline, CDR1 is SGDLS and CDR2 is YYNGEE. Written as DNA, the CDR3 is TGTGCCAGCAGCGTAGGGGACAGAGGAAACACCATATATTTT. Protein product: CASSVGDRGNTIYF. The full variable domain, completed using reference TRBV9 and TRBJ1-3, is DSGVTQTPKHLITATGQRVTLRCSPRSGDLSVYWYQQSLDQGLQFLIQYYNGEERAKGNILERFSAQQFPDLHSELNLSSLELGDSALYFCASSVGDRGNTIYFGEGSWLTVV.

The J gene is TRBJ2-5, the V gene TRBV19; TRBD1 might be the D (6 bases). Trimming took 4 bases from V and 4 from J, leaving 19 bases between them. The length of the CDR3 is 16 residues. CDR1 and CDR2 from the germline V gene are LNHDA and SQIVND (reference sequence). The CDR3 is CASSSQQGRARETQYF. In DNA, the CDR3 is TGTGCCAGTAGTAGCCAACAGGGAAGGGCCCGAGAGACCCAGTACTTC.

The V gene is TRBV5-1, the J gene TRBJ2-3; 10 positions agree with TRBD2. The CDR3 length is 17 residues. The trim removed 0 bases at V and 2 bases at J, leaving 6 bases unmatched. Germline-derived CDR1 and CDR2 are SGHRS and YFSETQ. The CDR3 is CASSLESTSGFTDTQYF. Here the CDR3 DNA reads TGCGCCAGCAGCTTGGAGTCGACTAGCGGGTTCACAGATACGCAGTATTTT.

The chain couples TRBV5-1 to TRBJ1-4; TRBD1 matches 11 bases. V lost 2 bases, J lost 6 bases, and 6 bases stayed unmatched. Per the germline V gene, CDR1 is SGHRS and CDR2 is YFSETQ. This CDR3 comprises 16 residues. The chain's CDR3 is CASSLGQGAFHEKLFF. The CDR3 DNA follows: TGCGCCAGCAGCTTAGGACAGGGGGCGTTCCATGAAAAACTGTTTTTT.

The chain recombines TRBV7-9 with TRBJ1-4, with 7 nucleotides matching TRBD1. There are 15 residues in the CDR3. The trim removed 1 base at V and 6 bases at J, leaving 5 bases unmatched. From germline, CDR1 is SEHNR and CDR2 FQNEAQ (reference sequence). This chain's CDR3 is CASSLGGTVYEKLFF. The DNA of the CDR3 is TGTGCCAGCAGCTTAGGGGGGACAGTATATGAAAAACTGTTTTTT.

V usage is TRBV28 and J usage is TRBJ2-7, with TRBD2 identical over 9 bases. Trimming took 6 bases from V and 2 from J; bases not matched to a gene: 5. The CDR3 contains 14 residues. Germline lookup yields CDR1 MDHEN and CDR2 SYDVKM. CDR3 sequence (DNA): TGTGCCAGCAGGGCGGGAGGGCCGACCTACGAGCAGTACTTC. Translated: CASRAGGPTYEQYF.